This entry describes one T cell receptor beta chain. Its antigen is still unknown. This record comes from a study of post-analysis software for immune sequencing data. cDNA libraries for TCR beta contained unique molecular identifiers. T cells numbering about 0.85 to 11 million yielded a few hundred thousand cDNA molecules. TCRdb independently ran MiXCR on the PCR reads; one entry per CDR3 protein. This table holds approximately 400,000 distinct CDR3 sequences, around a third found once. This CDR3 spans 14 amino acids. Study-level findings and limits: Controls significantly exceeded multiple sclerosis patients in normalized Chao1 diversity. In patients, about five TRBV segments were more frequent than in controls, with TRBV5-6, TRBV5-1 and TRBV20-1 among them.

What was sequenced was blood. This sequence was found in a girl between 10 and 17 years old with multiple sclerosis. The rearrangement links TRBV21-1 to TRBJ1-1. TRBV21-1 is tagged as a pseudogene. CDR3: CASSFFNKNTEAFF. The CDR3 bases are TGTGCCAGCAGCTTCTTCAATAAGAACACTGAAGCTTTCTTT.